Following are 30 T cell receptor beta chains from one sample sequenced in a study of control samples from healthy donors and cancer patients. The protocol was immunoSEQ multiplex PCR, while the TCRdb copy is restricted to in-frame clones and leaves out a portion. The sample lists some 200,000 clones, roughly 94% occurring once. Source material: blood. Source of these receptors: a man aged 50 to 59 in good health.

The V call is TRBV7-9, the J call TRBJ2-7; D remains unclear. The V and J ends lost 5 bases and 3 bases respectively, with 8 bases between them. This CDR3 has 12 amino acids. Germline-derived CDR1 and CDR2 are SEHNR and FQNEAQ (reference sequence). The chain's CDR3 is CASSAGVYEQYF. The CDR3 DNA sequence: TGTGCCAGCAGCGCTGGGGTCTACGAGCAGTACTTC.

The chain joins TRBV2 to TRBJ1-1; D not resolved. V gave up 4 bases and J gave up 1 base, with 7 bases separating them. The germline gives CDR1 SNHLY, CDR2 FYNNEI. This CDR3 is 13 amino acids long. In nucleotides, the CDR3 is TGTGCCAGCAGTGCGGCATGGAACACTGAAGCTTTCTTT. It yields the protein CASSAAWNTEAFF.

Remarks on this clone: The sample contains more than one DNA sequence encoding this CDR3. J is TRBJ2-7 and V is TRBV10-3; 11 nucleotides match TRBD1. Germline CDR1 is ENHRY and CDR2 is SYGVKD. V lost 8 bases and J lost 7; bases outside the gene matches: 4. This CDR3 contains 12 residues. The chain's CDR3 is CAIGQGANEQYF. In DNA form, the CDR3 reads TGTGCCATCGGACAGGGGGCAAATGAGCAGTACTTC.

This rearrangement joins TRBV5-1 to TRBJ1-2; D is perhaps TRBD1 (5 bases). CDR1 SGHRS and CDR2 YFSETQ come from the germline V gene. This CDR3 is 15 amino acids long. Trimming removed 4 bases at V and 6 bases at J, with 19 bases between. The CDR3 bases are TGCGCCAGCAGCGACATCCGGGGACCGGGGGATGGCTACACCTTC. It is translated as CASSDIRGPGDGYTF.

V gene TRBV24-1 combines with J gene TRBJ2-6; the D is unclear. Between the trimmed V and J ends, which lost 3 bases and 0 bases, there was a span of 5 bases. In germline, CDR1 is KGHDR, CDR2 SFDVKD. CDR3 size: 15 residues. The CDR3 nucleotides read TGTGCCACCAGTGATACGAACTCTGGGGCCAACGTCCTGACTTTC. Protein product: CATSDTNSGANVLTF.

This sequence joins TRBV7-7 and TRBJ2-7; D unclear. Germline assignment: CDR1 SSHAT and CDR2 FNYEAQ (reference sequence). This CDR3 region has 13 residues. Trimming cost V 5 bases and J 5 bases, with 13 bases left between them. The CDR3 region has the DNA TGTGCCAGCAGCCCGAGGCCTGGGGACGAGCAGTACGTC. This translates into CASSPRPGDEQYV.

The chain employs TRBV19 and TRBJ1-2, with D possibly matching TRBD1 (5 bases). V was shortened by 6 bases and J by 13 bases, with 21 bases between the two germline ends. CDR3 length: 13 residues. Per the germline V gene, CDR1 is LNHDA and CDR2 is SQIVND (reference sequence). The CDR3 is CASRGPAVEIRTF. CDR3 nucleotides: TGTGCCAGTAGGGGGCCTGCGGTTGAGATTCGCACCTTC.

This sequence joins TRBV4-2 and TRBJ1-5, with TRBD1 as a possible D gene (5 bases). Germline assignment: CDR1 LGHNA and CDR2 YNFKEQ. The CDR3 has 19 amino acids. V was shortened by 0 bases and J by 0 bases, with 18 bases between the two germline ends. CDR3 protein: CASSQELVGRTHSNQPQHF. CDR3 in DNA: TGTGCCAGCAGCCAAGAATTAGTAGGACGGACACATAGCAATCAGCCCCAGCATTTT.

The V gene is TRBV7-3, the J gene TRBJ1-1, with D possibly TRBD1 on 5 matching bases. CDR1 SGHTA and CDR2 FQGTGA come from the germline V gene. V was cut by 5 bases and J by 3 bases, with 13 bases left in between. There are 14 residues in the CDR3. The CDR3 DNA is TGTGCCAGCAGCCCAAGTAGGGGACACACTGAAGCTTTCTTT. Translated: CASSPSRGHTEAFF.

This chain connects TRBV5-4 to TRBJ2-1; D not certain. This CDR3 has 13 amino acids. Germline CDR1 is SGHNT and CDR2 is YYREEE (reference sequence). V lost 1 base, J lost 4 bases, and 6 bases lay in between. The CDR3 region has the DNA TGTGCCAGCAGCTTGCCCCAGTACAATGAGCAGTTCTTC. It specifies CASSLPQYNEQFF.

The chain has TRBV5-1 and TRBJ1-4; D unclear. The CDR3 sequence is 12 residues long. Trimming removed 4 bases from V and 2 bases from J, with 3 bases in between. Germline V gene sequence: CDR1 SGHRS, CDR2 YFSETQ. The CDR3 nucleotides read TGCGCCAGCAGCCTTACTAATGAAAAACTGTTTTTT. Amino acid sequence: CASSLTNEKLFF.

CDR3 region: CASSHLGQGFNNSPLHF. As DNA, the CDR3 is TGTGCCAGCAGCCATCTGGGACAGGGCTTTAACAATTCACCCCTCCACTTT. V usage is TRBV14 and J usage is TRBJ1-6; TRBD1 agrees at 9 bases. The CDR3 has 17 amino acids. J was trimmed by 7 bases and V by 3 bases; bases with no gene match: 10. CDR1 is SGHDN, CDR2 FVKESK, per germline.

The chain links TRBV2 to TRBJ2-2; 14 bases match TRBD2. Germline lookup yields CDR1 SNHLY and CDR2 FYNNEI. This CDR3 spans 18 amino acids. J lost 4 bases, V lost 4 bases, and 8 bases had no gene match. CDR3 residues: CASSVGLAGAIATGELFF. CDR3 DNA: TGTGCCAGCAGTGTGGGACTAGCGGGGGCCATCGCCACCGGGGAGCTGTTTTTT.

V gene TRBV28 combines with J gene TRBJ1-3; no definite D call. CDR3 length: 14 residues. Per germline, CDR1 MDHEN and CDR2 SYDVKM. V was trimmed by 5 bases and J by 0 bases, leaving 8 bases between them. CDR3 in DNA: TGTGCCAGCAGTGAGCAGAGCTCTGGAAACACCATATATTTT. It encodes CASSEQSSGNTIYF.

The table lists this clone with a few counts. The rearrangement uses TRBV2 and TRBJ2-7; D unresolved. Germline V gene sequence: CDR1 SNHLY, CDR2 FYNNEI. V shed 10 bases and J shed 1 base, with 14 bases lying between them. The CDR3 spans 13 residues. CDR3 region: CATLSGDSYEQYV. The CDR3, as DNA: TGTGCCACCTTGTCCGGTGATTCCTACGAGCAGTACGTC.

The CDR3 protein is CASSHSGGAEAFF. In DNA, the CDR3 is TGTGCCAGCAGCCACTCAGGGGGGGCTGAAGCTTTCTTT. The chain has TRBV14 and TRBJ1-1; 7 bases match TRBD1. Germline assignment: CDR1 SGHDN and CDR2 FVKESK. The CDR3 is made up of 13 amino acids. The V and J ends lost 3 bases and 6 bases, in that order; junction bases with no gene match: 4.

The chain joins TRBV28 to TRBJ1-1; TRBD1 aligns across 10 bases. The CDR3 runs 15 residues. Trimming at V came to 5 bases and at J to 3 bases, leaving 6 bases not matched to a gene. CDR1 and CDR2 (germline): MDHEN, SYDVKM. DNA for the CDR3: TGTGCCAGCAGTCCCCTGGACAGGGGGGACACTGAAGCTTTCTTT. It translates to CASSPLDRGDTEAFF.

V and J are TRBV7-2 and TRBJ1-1; TRBD1 agrees at 7 bases. The CDR3 has 15 amino acids. Germline CDR1 SGHTA, CDR2 FQGNSA. V lost 4 bases and J lost 7; bases outside the gene matches: 12. The CDR3 protein is CASSSRDSVQLEAFF. The CDR3, as DNA: TGTGCCAGCAGCTCCCGGGACAGCGTCCAACTTGAAGCTTTCTTT.

The chain joins TRBV6-5 to TRBJ1-3; D unclear. The germline V and J ends were trimmed by 4 bases and 4 bases, with 11 bases remaining between them. This CDR3 spans 14 amino acids. CDR1 is MNHEY and CDR2 is SVGAGI in the germline V gene. This CDR3 is CASSSLHIGNTIYF. CDR3 coding DNA: TGTGCCAGCAGTTCTTTACACATAGGAAACACCATATATTTT.

The chain is built from TRBV2 and TRBJ2-3, with TRBD2 matching over 13 bases. CDR1 is SNHLY, CDR2 FYNNEI, per germline. The junction had 3 bases not matched to a gene; V was cut back by 5 bases and J by 1 base. This CDR3 region has 16 residues. In DNA, the CDR3 is TGTGCCAGCAGTTTTGGGACTAGCGGGGGCACAGATACGCAGTATTTT. Translating gives CASSFGTSGGTDTQYF.

This chain joins TRBV12-3 or TRBV12-4 and TRBJ2-1; D remains unclear. The CDR3 runs to 13 residues. Trimming pared 10 bases from V and 0 bases from J, leaving 10 bases between. CDR3 bases: TGTGCCACCCACACGGCCTCCTACAATGAGCAGTTCTTC. This encodes CATHTASYNEQFF.

CDR3 bases: TGTGCCAGCAGTCCCACTAGCGGGGGACCAAAGAGACAGTTCTTC. Translating it yields CASSPTSGGPKRQFF. The chain employs TRBV2 and TRBJ2-1; 11 nucleotides align to TRBD2. V trimming: 5 bases; J trimming: 13 bases; junction bases outside the gene matches: 13. CDR1 is SNHLY and CDR2 is FYNNEI in the germline V gene. The CDR3 totals 15 residues.

The CDR3 DNA reads as TGTGCCAGCAGTTACGGTTACAATCAGCCCCAGCATTTT. This sequence encodes CASSYGYNQPQHF. The chain couples TRBV6-5 to TRBJ1-5; D not resolved. V lost 2 bases, J lost 3 bases, and 5 bases lay in between. Germline V CDR1 and CDR2: MNHEY, SVGAGI. This CDR3 has 13 amino acids.

The genes are TRBV9 and TRBJ2-3, with a tentative D call TRBD2 (5 bases). The CDR3 covers 17 residues. Germline V lookup: CDR1 SGDLS, CDR2 YYNGEE. Trimming shortened V by 7 bases and J by 2 bases, and 23 bases separated the two germline ends. The CDR3 spells CASGSRTVGVLTDTQYF. In nucleotides, the CDR3 is TGTGCCAGCGGATCAAGGACGGTCGGGGTCCTCACAGATACGCAGTATTTT.

This clone is a singleton in its sample. This rearrangement joins TRBV5-4 to TRBJ2-5, with 7 bases matching TRBD1. V lost 0 bases and J lost 5; bases outside the gene matches: 7. The CDR3 spans 15 residues. Germline CDR1 reads SGHNT; CDR2 reads YYREEE (reference sequence). DNA for the CDR3: TGTGCCAGCAGCTTGGCGAGGGGGCGCCGGGAGACCCAGTACTTC. The encoded protein is CASSLARGRRETQYF.

V and J are TRBV5-8 and TRBJ1-1, with D hard to call. Trimming stripped 1 base from V and 1 base from J, with 11 bases between. CDR3 length equals 15 residues. Germline CDR1 SGHTS, CDR2 YDEGEE. The CDR3 protein is CASSLILAGNTEAFF. CDR3 bases: TGTGCCAGCAGCTTGATCCTGGCGGGGAACACTGAAGCTTTCTTT.

The chain is built from TRBV3-1 (or the pseudogene TRBV3-2) and TRBJ1-1; weak D call: TRBD1 (6 bases). The CDR3 is made up of 17 amino acids. V was trimmed by 4 bases and J by 0 bases, leaving 18 bases between them. CDR1 is LGHDT, CDR2 YNNKEL, per germline (reference sequence). CDR3 sequence reads: CASSPGGGGRMNTEAFF. The CDR3 bases are TGTGCCAGCAGCCCTGGGGGGGGCGGACGAATGAACACTGAAGCTTTCTTT.

J is TRBJ1-1 and V is TRBV10-1; D gene uncertain. Per the germline V gene, CDR1 is WNHNN and CDR2 is SYGVQD (reference sequence). The V end was cut by 2 bases, the J end by 2 bases, with 6 bases between. The CDR3 runs 13 residues. The CDR3 loop is CASSENSNTEAFF. CDR3 nucleotide sequence: TGCGCCAGCAGTGAGAACAGTAACACTGAAGCTTTCTTT.

J is TRBJ1-6 and V is TRBV21-1. TRBV21-1 is tagged as a pseudogene. The CDR3 runs 17 residues. CDR3 amino acids: CASSKEVGEAYNSPLHF. CDR3 coding DNA: TGTGCCAGCAGCAAAGAGGTAGGGGAGGCCTATAATTCACCCCTCCACTTT.

The rearrangement links TRBV19 to TRBJ1-1, with 10 positions matching TRBD1. Looked up from germline, CDR1 is LNHDA and CDR2 is SQIVND (reference sequence). The V segment lost 3 bases and the J segment 1 base; nucleotides outside the gene matches: 5. The CDR3 runs 16 residues. The CDR3 region has the DNA TGTGCCAGTAGTATTGGGACAGGGGCTGGGAACACTGAAGCTTTCTTT. Amino acid sequence: CASSIGTGAGNTEAFF.